Presented here are 27 T cell receptor beta chains from one specimen sequenced in a study of T cells in Graves' hyperthyroidism and ophthalmopathy. RNA transcripts provided the source from which TCR beta CDR3 regions were amplified. The HTBI set primed first-round TCR CDR3 RT-PCR. Via MiXCR, TCRdb re-called the multiplex PCR reads, giving one row per CDR3 protein. The sample lists approximately 510,000 distinct CDR3 sequences, over 45% seen once, with around 44% in the top ten. Sequencing input: peripheral blood or thyroid tissue (not recorded which). The receptors derive from an adult woman with Graves' disease, either hyperthyroidism or ophthalmopathy (not recorded which).

The V and J genes are TRBV13 and TRBJ2-2; possible D gene TRBD1, 5 bases. The germline V and J ends were trimmed by 10 bases and 8 bases, with 11 bases remaining between them. The CDR3 covers 11 residues. Germline CDR1 and CDR2: PRHDT and FYEKMQ (reference sequence). CDR3 DNA: TGTGCCATCACCAACAGGGGGGAGCTGTTTTTT. Its protein product is CAITNRGELFF.

The chain joins TRBV29-1 to TRBJ2-1; 11 bases line up with TRBD1. The germline CDR1 and CDR2 sequences are SQVTM and ANQGSEA. CDR3 size: 14 residues. Trimming removed 3 bases from V and 6 bases from J; junction bases left unmatched: 4. The CDR3 region has the DNA TGCAGCGTTGAGGACAGGGGGCGCAGCAATGAGCAGTTCTTC. The encoded protein is CSVEDRGRSNEQFF.

V gene TRBV15 combines with J gene TRBJ2-6; D uncertain. V was shortened by 5 bases and J by 2 bases, with 4 bases between the two germline ends. The CDR3 length is 13 residues. Germline-derived CDR1 and CDR2 are LNHNV and YYDKDF (reference sequence). Here the CDR3 DNA reads TGTGCCACCAGCGGAACTGGGGCCAACGTCCTGACTTTC. Its translation is CATSGTGANVLTF.

This chain uses TRBV12-3 or TRBV12-4 with TRBJ2-7; 7 nucleotides line up with TRBD2. The CDR3 spans 14 residues. Trimming cost V 2 bases and J 7 bases; bases outside gene matches: 8. In DNA, the CDR3 is TGTGCCAGCAGTTTATTTGCGGGAGTCAATGAGCAGTACTTC. It is translated as CASSLFAGVNEQYF.

The chain has TRBV7-2 and TRBJ1-6; weak D call: TRBD1 (5 bases). This CDR3 is built from 15 residues. Looked up from germline, CDR1 is SGHTA and CDR2 is FQGNSA. V was trimmed by 6 bases and J by 4 bases, leaving 13 bases between them. The CDR3 spells CASSPRVAYNSPLHF. Here the CDR3 DNA reads TGTGCCAGCAGTCCCAGGGTAGCTTATAATTCACCCCTCCACTTT.

The rearrangement uses TRBV29-1 and TRBJ1-1; D ambiguous. This CDR3 spans 11 amino acids. Germline V gene sequence: CDR1 SQVTM, CDR2 ANQGSEA. Written as DNA, the CDR3 is TGCACCGCAGGCGGGAACACTGAAGCTTTCTTT. Translating gives CTAGGNTEAFF. The entire variable domain, with the rest obtained from reference TRBV29-1 and TRBJ1-1, is as follows: SAVISQKPSRDICQRGTSLTIQCQVDSQVTMMFWYRQQPGQSLTLIATANQGSEATYESGFVIDKFPISRPNLTFSTLTVSNMSPEDSSIYLCTAGGNTEAFFGQGTRLTVV.

This clonotype was seen more than once but under ten times. The chain recombines TRBV24-1 with TRBJ2-5, with a possible D match to TRBD2 (6 bases). This CDR3 contains 13 residues. The V and J ends lost 8 bases and 1 base respectively, with 10 bases between them. The germline V gene has CDR1 KGHDR and CDR2 SFDVKD. This chain's CDR3 is CATMGGAQETQYF. The CDR3, as DNA: TGTGCCACCATGGGCGGGGCCCAAGAGACCCAGTACTTC.

Note on this clonotype: The junction departs from germline at one end; a sequencing error may be responsible. CDR3: CAVRGGRADEQYF. The DNA for the CDR3 is TGTGCCGTCAGGGGAGGACGGGCCGACGAGCAGTACTTC. The gene calls are TRBV10-3 and TRBJ2-7; D assignment may be TRBD1 or TRBD2 (6 bases each). This CDR3 contains 13 residues. Per the germline V gene, CDR1 is ENHRY and CDR2 is SYGVKD.

CDR3 sequence reads: CASSVRVYTF. CDR3 coding DNA: TGTGCCAGCAGCGTCAGGGTCTACACCTTC. The rearrangement joins TRBV7-3 to TRBJ1-2; D perhaps matches TRBD1 (5 bases). CDR1 is SGHTA and CDR2 is FQGTGA in the germline V gene. This CDR3 contains 10 residues. Trimming removed 5 bases at V and 10 bases at J, with 8 bases between.

The chain has TRBV7-9 and TRBJ2-5; D unresolved. Germline lookup yields CDR1 SEHNR and CDR2 FQNEAQ (reference sequence). The CDR3 is 13 residues long. Between the trimmed V and J ends, which lost 5 bases and 0 bases, there was a span of 7 bases. The CDR3 reads CASSPRHQETQYF. The DNA for the CDR3 is TGTGCCAGCAGCCCCCGACACCAAGAGACCCAGTACTTC.

The rearrangement links TRBV6-6 to TRBJ1-5; no firm D call. CDR3 length: 14 amino acids. Germline loops: CDR1 MNHNY, CDR2 SVGAGI (reference sequence). The V and J ends lost 5 bases and 11 bases respectively, with 19 bases between them. The CDR3 DNA reads TGTGCCAGCAGTGTAAGCGGGAGGAGTGAGACCCAGCATTTT. Residues: CASSVSGRSETQHF.

In this sample, this clonotype turned up a few times. The V gene is TRBV27, the J gene TRBJ1-2, with 7 bases fitting TRBD1. The CDR3 is 16 amino acids. J gave up 0 bases and V 4 bases, and 8 bases lay outside the gene matches. CDR1 and CDR2 from the germline V gene are MNHEY and SMNVEV (reference sequence). The CDR3, as DNA: TGTGCCAGCAGTTCCACCCGGGACAGCGCTAACTATGGCTACACCTTC. Its translation is CASSSTRDSANYGYTF.

This clonotype has only one observation. The CDR3 protein is CATQTNTGELFF. The CDR3, as DNA: TGTGCCACTCAGACAAACACCGGGGAGCTGTTTTTT. This sequence joins TRBV24-1 and TRBJ2-2; D is uncertain. Germline loops: CDR1 KGHDR, CDR2 SFDVKD. This CDR3 region has 12 residues. Trimming cost V 10 bases and J 2 bases, with 7 bases left between them.

This clonotype turned up a few times. This chain links TRBV5-1 with TRBJ2-7, with 8 nucleotides matching TRBD1. The CDR3 consists of 13 residues. After removal of 7 bases from V and 0 bases from J, the junction contained 3 bases not matched to a gene. From germline, CDR1 is SGHRS and CDR2 YFSETQ. CDR3 nucleotides: TGCGCCAGCCTCGGACAGGGCTCCTACGAGCAGTACTTC. Translating gives CASLGQGSYEQYF.

This clonotype was picked up many times. The chain uses TRBV20-1 and TRBJ1-1; D might be TRBD1 (5 bases). V was shortened by 0 bases and J by 4 bases, with 12 bases between the two germline ends. Germline CDR1 reads DFQATT; CDR2 reads SNEGSKA (reference sequence). The CDR3 consists of 14 residues. The CDR3 loop reads CSARDAGGSTEAFF. The CDR3 DNA follows: TGCAGTGCTAGAGATGCCGGGGGGAGCACTGAAGCTTTCTTT.

V is TRBV19 and J is TRBJ2-7; D perhaps matches TRBD2 (5 bases). The ends were cut back, 4 bases at V and 0 bases at J, with 16 bases in the middle. The CDR3 sequence is 16 residues long. CDR1 LNHDA and CDR2 SQIVND come from the germline V gene (reference sequence). The CDR3 DNA reads as TGTGCCAGTAGTAGAGATGGACTCTCGAGCTCCTACGAGCAGTACTTC. It is translated as CASSRDGLSSSYEQYF.

A word on this clonotype: A read error may explain this, as a much larger clone is one base away. V is TRBV2 and J is TRBJ1-1; D remains unclear. Trimming removed 0 bases at V and 4 bases at J, with 12 bases between. The CDR3 length is 15 residues. Germline assignment: CDR1 SNHLY and CDR2 FYNNEI. The CDR3 bases are TGTGCCAGCAGTGAAGCGTGGGCTAGTGGCACTGAAGCTTTCTTT. As protein: CASSEAWASGTEAFF.

This clonotype was observed a few times. The gene calls are TRBV10-2 and TRBJ1-5, with 7 bases identical to TRBD1. The CDR3 runs to 11 residues. Germline V CDR1 and CDR2: WSHSY, SAAADI. Trimming removed 9 bases from V and 5 bases from J; junction bases left unmatched: 1. The CDR3, as DNA: TGCGCCAGAACAGGGGATCAGCCCCAGCATTTT. It specifies CARTGDQPQHF.

This clonotype appeared once. The V and J genes are TRBV10-3 and TRBJ2-5, with no clear D. The V gene lost 4 bases and the J gene lost 5 bases, with 11 bases spanning the gap. Germline V gene lookup returns CDR1 ENHRY and CDR2 SYGVKD. The CDR3 covers 13 residues. The CDR3 nucleotides are TGTGCCATCAGTGGCCAAGTTGGGGAGACCCAGTACTTC. The encoded protein is CAISGQVGETQYF.

This clonotype occurred many times. The chain's CDR3 is CASSPRAGTGPNQPQHF. The CDR3 region has the DNA TGTGCCAGCAGCCCAAGAGCCGGGACAGGACCCAATCAGCCCCAGCATTTT. The genes are TRBV5-8 and TRBJ1-5; 8 bases agree with TRBD1. This CDR3 is 17 amino acids long. V lost 4 bases to trimming and J lost 3 bases; unmatched junction nucleotides: 12. Germline V lookup: CDR1 SGHTS, CDR2 YDEGEE.

A few counts support this clonotype. V usage is TRBV15 and J usage is TRBJ1-2; D may be TRBD1 (6 bases). The CDR3 extends over 13 amino acids. The germline V and J ends were trimmed by 2 bases and 8 bases, with 12 bases remaining between them. Germline CDR1 is LNHNV and CDR2 is YYDKDF (reference sequence). As DNA, the CDR3 is TGTGCCACCAGCAGATCGACAGGTTGGGGCTACACCTTC. As protein: CATSRSTGWGYTF.

This clonotype was recorded at least ten times. V is TRBV20-1 and J is TRBJ2-5, with a weak D call TRBD2 (5 bases). Between the trimmed V and J ends, which lost 0 bases and 1 base, there was a span of 12 bases. The CDR3 is made up of 15 amino acids. Germline values: CDR1 DFQATT, CDR2 SNEGSKA (reference sequence). CDR3 sequence: CSARDPTTAQETQYF. The DNA for the CDR3 is TGCAGTGCTAGAGATCCGACTACGGCCCAAGAGACCCAGTACTTC.

The rearrangement uses TRBV20-1 and TRBJ1-2; the match to TRBD1 covers 12 bases. After removal of 6 bases from V and 7 bases from J, the junction contained 9 bases not matched to a gene. The CDR3 is 14 amino acids. Looked up from germline, CDR1 is DFQATT and CDR2 is SNEGSKA (reference sequence). CDR3 loop: CSAIDGTGGGGYTF. CDR3 in DNA: TGCAGTGCAATAGACGGGACAGGGGGCGGTGGCTACACCTTC.

The chain has TRBV15 and TRBJ1-4, with 8 bases aligning to TRBD1. There are 15 residues in the CDR3. Per the germline V gene, CDR1 is LNHNV and CDR2 is YYDKDF (reference sequence). V shed 3 bases, J shed 8 bases, and the junction held 8 bases outside the gene matches. CDR3 in amino acids: CATSSFGQGREKLFF. CDR3 nucleotides: TGTGCCACCAGCAGCTTCGGACAGGGCCGAGAAAAACTGTTTTTT.

The chain recombines TRBV15 with TRBJ1-1; D uncertain. This CDR3 region has 13 residues. The ends were cut back, 0 bases at V and 7 bases at J, with 9 bases in the middle. Germline CDR1 and CDR2: LNHNV and YYDKDF (reference sequence). The CDR3 spells CATSRDFTNEAFF. CDR3 DNA: TGTGCCACCAGCAGAGATTTTACAAATGAAGCTTTCTTT.

This clonotype appeared a few times. The chain couples TRBV2 to TRBJ2-5; D is unresolved. The CDR3 loop spans 14 amino acids. Germline V gene data show CDR1 as SNHLY and CDR2 as FYNNEI. Between the trimmed V and J ends, which lost 6 bases and 4 bases, there was a span of 15 bases. Written as DNA, the CDR3 is TGTGCCAGCAGCCAAGTCGCTCATGGAGAGACCCAGTACTTC. Protein product: CASSQVAHGETQYF. Looking up the rest from reference TRBV2 and TRBJ2-5 gives the full variable domain: EPEVTQTPSHQVTQMGQEVILRCVPISNHLYFYWYRQILGQKVEFLVSFYNNEISEKSEIFDDQFSVERPDGSNFTLKIRSTKLEDSAMYFCASSQVAHGETQYFGPGTRLLVL.

Many counts were recorded for this clonotype. Here the CDR3 reads CASSIRTSGKHEQYF. CDR3 in DNA: TGTGCCAGCAGCATCAGGACTAGCGGGAAACACGAGCAGTACTTC. The chain has TRBV7-8 and TRBJ2-7; 12 bases align to TRBD2. This CDR3 has 15 amino acids. After removal of 5 bases from V and 5 bases from J, the junction contained 7 bases not matched to a gene. Germline loops: CDR1 SGHVS, CDR2 FQNEAQ. The complete variable domain, with remaining parts taken from reference TRBV7-8 and TRBJ2-7, reads GAGVSQSPRYKVAKRGQDVALRCDPISGHVSLFWYQQALGQGPEFLTYFQNEAQLDKSGLPSDRFFAERPEGSVSTLKIQRTQQEDSAVYLCASSIRTSGKHEQYFGPGTRLTVT.